Listed here are 27 T cell receptor beta chains from one sample, sequenced in a study of monozygotic twins with cystic fibrosis (dated by TCRdb to 2020 to 2023). Library preparation used the immunoSEQ multiplex PCR assay. This immuneACCESS table, as held by TCRdb, lists in-frame sequences with V and J called but not all clones. Of the missing ones, under half trace to an unresolved V gene in checked studies; the others have no known cause. In this sample the table shows some 33,000 clones, 80% to 95% of which occur a single time. Around 0.19% of the sample belongs to the ten largest clones. What was sequenced was blood. All receptors derive from a boy younger than 10 with cystic fibrosis.

In this sample, this clone turned up a few times. The chain is built from TRBV7-3 and TRBJ1-4, with D unresolved. The CDR3 extends over 13 amino acids. Germline lookup yields CDR1 SGHTA and CDR2 FQGTGA. Between the trimmed V and J ends, which lost 1 base and 7 bases, there was a span of 7 bases. Written as DNA, the CDR3 is TGTGCCAGCAGCTTAAAAGGGTTTGAAAAACTGTTTTTT. Its translation is CASSLKGFEKLFF.

The rearrangement joins TRBV19 to TRBJ2-7; 11 positions agree with TRBD2. The germline V gene encodes CDR1 LNHDA and CDR2 SQIVND (reference sequence). The ends lost 3 bases at V and 4 bases at J; junction bases unmatched: 8. This CDR3 has 16 amino acids. CDR3 amino acids: CASSIQVAGGKYEQYF. The CDR3 DNA reads as TGTGCCAGTAGTATTCAGGTAGCGGGGGGGAAATACGAGCAGTACTTC.

This clone was observed a single time. This chain links TRBV10-2 with TRBJ2-1, with 8 bases identical to TRBD2. Germline V CDR1 and CDR2: WSHSY, SAAADI. The length of the CDR3 is 13 residues. V lost 7 bases to trimming and J lost 7 bases; unmatched junction nucleotides: 6. CDR3 residues: CASKTGGVNEQFF. As DNA, the CDR3 is TGCGCCAGCAAAACGGGGGGGGTTAATGAGCAGTTCTTC.

The chain uses TRBV15 and TRBJ2-3; D not certain. The CDR3 spans 17 residues. The germline V and J ends were trimmed by 0 bases and 0 bases, with 13 bases remaining between them. Germline V gene sequence: CDR1 LNHNV, CDR2 YYDKDF (reference sequence). In DNA, the CDR3 is TGTGCCACCAGCAGAGACCCGCGCGGCCTGAGCACAGATACGCAGTATTTT. Protein product: CATSRDPRGLSTDTQYF.

The chain has TRBV19 and TRBJ2-1; D is perhaps TRBD2 (5 bases). Germline lookup yields CDR1 LNHDA and CDR2 SQIVND (reference sequence). Trimming left V 3 bases short and J 6 bases short, with 15 bases between. This CDR3 region has 15 residues. The CDR3 DNA follows: TGTGCCAGTAGTATCTACTCGGGGAGCGCCAATGAGCAGTTCTTC. Translated, it gives CASSIYSGSANEQFF.

The V call is TRBV11-2, the J call TRBJ2-7, with 9 bases matching TRBD1. CDR3 length equals 15 residues. With V trimmed by 1 base and J by 6 bases, 7 bases remained unmatched. The germline CDR1 and CDR2 sequences are SGHAT and FQNNGV. In nucleotides, the CDR3 is TGTGCCAGCAGCTTAGCGTCCGGGACAGGGAGCGAGCAGTACTTC. Its protein is CASSLASGTGSEQYF.

The CDR3 protein is CASSDGTGDNYGYTF. In DNA form, the CDR3 reads TGTGCCAGCAGCGACGGGACAGGAGATAACTATGGCTACACCTTC. The chain couples TRBV9 to TRBJ1-2, with 8 bases lining up with TRBD1. Germline V gene sequence: CDR1 SGDLS, CDR2 YYNGEE. Trimming at V came to 3 bases and at J to 1 base, leaving 5 bases not matched to a gene. This CDR3 region has 15 residues.

The chain links TRBV4-1 to TRBJ1-2; a weak D match, TRBD1 (6 bases). Germline lookup yields CDR1 MGHRA and CDR2 YSYEKL. Trimming pared 0 bases from V and 4 bases from J, leaving 6 bases between. This CDR3 is 13 amino acids long. The CDR3 nucleotides read TGCGCCAGCAGCCAAGACAGGGGCTATGGCTACACCTTC. Its protein is CASSQDRGYGYTF.

This chain connects TRBV11-3 to TRBJ1-2; no definite D call. Trimming took off 5 bases at V and 5 bases at J, with 9 bases between the two ends. The CDR3 covers 12 residues. CDR1 SGHNT and CDR2 YENEEA come from the germline V gene. The CDR3 here is CASSLSFYGYTF. For the CDR3, the DNA is TGTGCCAGCAGCCTCAGCTTTTATGGCTACACCTTC.

The J gene is TRBJ1-1, the V gene TRBV11-3, with D unresolved. This CDR3 spans 13 amino acids. V lost 3 bases and J 2 bases, leaving 7 bases between the germline ends. Germline V gives CDR1 SGHNT, CDR2 YENEEA. This CDR3 reads CASSFYPNTEAFF. CDR3 in DNA: TGTGCCAGCAGCTTTTACCCCAACACTGAAGCTTTCTTT.

V usage is TRBV4-3 and J usage is TRBJ1-2; 8 bases match TRBD1. J lost 8 bases, V lost 5 bases, and 7 bases had no gene match. There are 13 residues in the CDR3. Germline lookup yields CDR1 LGHNA and CDR2 YSLEER. The CDR3 spells CASSAQGAWGYTF. CDR3 nucleotide sequence: TGCGCCAGCAGCGCCCAGGGGGCTTGGGGCTACACCTTC.

V gene TRBV5-1 combines with J gene TRBJ1-3; D is unclear. CDR1 and CDR2 (germline): SGHRS, YFSETQ. Trimming cost V 0 bases and J 0 bases, with 19 bases left between them. This CDR3 is built from 19 residues. The CDR3 DNA is TGCGCCAGCAGCTTGGGAGGGTCCTCTTACTCTAGCTCTGGAAACACCATATATTTT. Encoded protein: CASSLGGSSYSSSGNTIYF.

The chain recombines TRBV13 with TRBJ1-3; D is unclear. The CDR3 has 14 residues. The germline gives CDR1 PRHDT, CDR2 FYEKMQ (reference sequence). The V and J ends lost 4 bases and 1 base respectively, with 8 bases between them. This CDR3 is CASSWDRSGNTIYF. The CDR3 DNA follows: TGTGCCAGCAGCTGGGATCGGTCTGGAAACACCATATATTTT. Full variable domain (missing parts from reference TRBV13 and TRBJ1-3): AAGVIQSPRHLIKEKRETATLKCYPIPRHDTVYWYQQGPGQDPQFLISFYEKMQSDKGSIPDRFSAQQFSDYHSELNMSSLELGDSALYFCASSWDRSGNTIYFGEGSWLTVV.

V and J are TRBV13 and TRBJ1-4; TRBD1 agrees at 8 bases. After removal of 1 base from V and 6 bases from J, the junction contained 4 bases not matched to a gene. Germline CDR1 reads PRHDT; CDR2 reads FYEKMQ (reference sequence). This CDR3 region has 15 residues. As DNA, the CDR3 is TGTGCCAGCAGCTTAGCGACAGGGGAGCATGAAAAACTGTTTTTT. This gives the protein CASSLATGEHEKLFF.

The J gene is TRBJ1-1, the V gene TRBV9; 11 nucleotides line up with TRBD1. Losses at the gene ends were 5 bases for V and 5 bases for J; bases not matched to a gene: 5. In germline, CDR1 is SGDLS, CDR2 YYNGEE. CDR3 length: 14 amino acids. The CDR3 region has the DNA TGTGCCAGCAGAACCGGGACAGGGGGGACTGAAGCTTTCTTT. Residues: CASRTGTGGTEAFF. The complete variable domain, with remaining parts taken from reference TRBV9 and TRBJ1-1, reads DSGVTQTPKHLITATGQRVTLRCSPRSGDLSVYWYQQSLDQGLQFLIQYYNGEERAKGNILERFSAQQFPDLHSELNLSSLELGDSALYFCASRTGTGGTEAFFGQGTRLTVV.

The chain recombines TRBV27 with TRBJ2-7; TRBD1 agrees at 10 bases. The J segment lost 5 bases and the V segment lost 5 bases, leaving 6 bases of the junction unmatched. Germline CDR1 MNHEY, CDR2 SMNVEV (reference sequence). The CDR3 runs to 14 residues. Here the CDR3 DNA reads TGTGCCAGCAGTCACAGGACAGGGGGGAACGAGCAGTACTTC. Translating it yields CASSHRTGGNEQYF.

This clone appeared a single time. The chain employs TRBV4-1 and TRBJ2-7; D not resolved. The germline V gene encodes CDR1 MGHRA and CDR2 YSYEKL. The length of the CDR3 is 16 residues. Trimming removed 0 bases from V and 5 bases from J, with 17 bases in between. The CDR3 is CASSQDPNSLLHEQYF. The CDR3 DNA sequence: TGCGCCAGCAGCCAAGATCCAAACAGTTTACTCCACGAGCAGTACTTC.

V gene TRBV9 combines with J gene TRBJ2-7; D not resolved. The CDR3 extends over 15 amino acids. V lost 4 bases to trimming and J lost 5 bases, with 19 bases between them. Per germline, CDR1 SGDLS and CDR2 YYNGEE. The CDR3 coding sequence is TGTGCCAGCAGCCCCTTCCAACAGAGTGCGGACGAGCAGTACTTC. As protein: CASSPFQQSADEQYF.

The J gene is TRBJ2-2, the V gene TRBV9, with D uncertain. The CDR3 has 15 residues. Germline CDR1 is SGDLS and CDR2 is YYNGEE. Trimming stripped 7 bases from V and 6 bases from J, with 19 bases between. Here the CDR3 reads CASSRTLSDPGELFF. The CDR3, as DNA: TGTGCCAGCTCAAGGACCCTGAGCGACCCCGGGGAGCTGTTTTTT.

In this sample, this clone turned up once. The chain combines TRBV7-9 with TRBJ2-6; D gene ambiguous. In germline, CDR1 is SEHNR, CDR2 FQNEAQ (reference sequence). This CDR3 spans 17 amino acids. Trimming stripped 2 bases from V and 2 bases from J, with 13 bases between. DNA of the CDR3: TGTGCCAGCAGCTTAAGAAGGGTAACTACTGGGGCCAACGTCCTGACTTTC. Translated, it gives CASSLRRVTTGANVLTF.

This clone was picked up a small number of times. The chain employs TRBV9 and TRBJ1-6; the D gene is possibly TRBD1 (6 bases). This CDR3 spans 15 amino acids. Germline CDR1 and CDR2: SGDLS and YYNGEE. V was pared by 3 bases and J by 8 bases, with 15 bases between. The CDR3 spells CASSGARGDHSPLHF. Here the CDR3 DNA reads TGTGCCAGCAGCGGCGCAAGGGGGGATCATTCACCCCTCCACTTT.

The chain links TRBV19 to TRBJ2-3; TRBD2 aligns across 7 bases. Looked up from germline, CDR1 is LNHDA and CDR2 is SQIVND (reference sequence). This CDR3 comprises 16 residues. The trim removed 1 base at V and 0 bases at J, leaving 4 bases unmatched. This CDR3 is CASSIGGRASTDTQYF. CDR3 nucleotides: TGTGCCAGTAGTATAGGAGGGAGGGCTAGCACAGATACGCAGTATTTT. Filled out from reference TRBV19 and TRBJ2-3, the complete variable domain reads DGGITQSPKYLFRKEGQNVTLSCEQNLNHDAMYWYRQDPGQGLRLIYYSQIVNDFQKGDIAEGYSVSREKKESFPLTVTSAQKNPTAFYLCASSIGGRASTDTQYFGPGTRLTVL.

This rearrangement joins TRBV5-6 to TRBJ1-1; no reliable D call. Germline loops: CDR1 SGHDT, CDR2 YYEEEE. The V end was cut by 4 bases, the J end by 6 bases, with 19 bases between. The CDR3 consists of 15 residues. CDR3 DNA: TGTGCCAGCAGCCCCCGCCCAGGCGGAATATCTGAAGCTTTCTTT. This codes for CASSPRPGGISEAFF.

V usage is TRBV7-2 and J usage is TRBJ2-1, with 9 nucleotides matching TRBD1. The V and J ends lost 6 bases and 5 bases, in that order; junction bases with no gene match: 11. Germline-derived CDR1 and CDR2 are SGHTA and FQGNSA. The CDR3 spans 16 residues. For the CDR3, the DNA is TGTGCCAGCAGGATAAGAGGGACAGGGCCCGACAATGAGCAGTTCTTC. Protein sequence: CASRIRGTGPDNEQFF.

The chain employs TRBV4-3 and TRBJ1-4; 9 nucleotides line up with TRBD1. Unmatched junction bases numbered 13, after V lost 0 bases and J lost 11 bases. In germline, CDR1 is LGHNA, CDR2 YSLEER. The CDR3 is made up of 17 amino acids. The CDR3 region is CASSQDGGGQGGKKLFF. CDR3 DNA: TGCGCCAGCAGCCAAGACGGAGGGGGACAGGGCGGCAAGAAACTGTTTTTT.

The J gene is TRBJ2-6, the V gene TRBV19, with 8 bases fitting TRBD1. J gave up 2 bases and V 5 bases, and 5 bases lay outside the gene matches. CDR1 is LNHDA, CDR2 SQIVND, per germline (reference sequence). The CDR3 is made up of 16 amino acids. The CDR3 DNA is TGTGCCAGTAGTTCCAGGGGGCTACCTGGGGCCAACGTCCTGACTTTC. As protein: CASSSRGLPGANVLTF.

The rearrangement links TRBV5-4 to TRBJ2-3; D unresolved. This CDR3 region has 12 residues. CDR1 SGHNT and CDR2 YYREEE come from the germline V gene (reference sequence). The ends were cut back, 4 bases at V and 1 base at J, with 4 bases in the middle. The DNA of the CDR3 is TGTGCCAGCAGCCTCCGCACAGATACGCAGTATTTT. As protein: CASSLRTDTQYF.